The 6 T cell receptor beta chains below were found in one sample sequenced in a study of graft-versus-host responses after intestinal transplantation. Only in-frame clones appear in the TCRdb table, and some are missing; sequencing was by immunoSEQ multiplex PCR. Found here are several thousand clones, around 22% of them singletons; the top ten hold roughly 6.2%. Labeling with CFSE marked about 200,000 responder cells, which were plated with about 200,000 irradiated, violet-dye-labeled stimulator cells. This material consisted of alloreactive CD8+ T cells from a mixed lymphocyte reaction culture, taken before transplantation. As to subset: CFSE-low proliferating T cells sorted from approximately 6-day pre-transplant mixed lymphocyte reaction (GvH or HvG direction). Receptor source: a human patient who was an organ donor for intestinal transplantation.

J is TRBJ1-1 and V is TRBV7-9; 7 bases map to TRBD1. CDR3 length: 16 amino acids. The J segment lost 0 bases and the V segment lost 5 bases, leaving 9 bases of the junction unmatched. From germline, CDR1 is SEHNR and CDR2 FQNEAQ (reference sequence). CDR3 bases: TGTGCCAGCAGCCCGAGACAGGGCAGGGTGAACACTGAAGCTTTCTTT. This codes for CASSPRQGRVNTEAFF. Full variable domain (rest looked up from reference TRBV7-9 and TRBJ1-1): DTGVSQNPRHKITKRGQNVTFRCDPISEHNRLYWYRQTLGQGPEFLTYFQNEAQLEKSRLLSDRFSAERPKGSFSTLEIQRTEQGDSAMYLCASSPRQGRVNTEAFFGQGTRLTVV.

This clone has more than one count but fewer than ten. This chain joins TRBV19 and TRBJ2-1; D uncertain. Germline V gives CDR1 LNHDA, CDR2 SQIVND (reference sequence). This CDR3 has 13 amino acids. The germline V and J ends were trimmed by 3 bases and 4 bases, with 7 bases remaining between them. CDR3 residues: CASSILGYNEQFF. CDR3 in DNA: TGTGCCAGTAGTATTTTGGGGTACAATGAGCAGTTCTTC.

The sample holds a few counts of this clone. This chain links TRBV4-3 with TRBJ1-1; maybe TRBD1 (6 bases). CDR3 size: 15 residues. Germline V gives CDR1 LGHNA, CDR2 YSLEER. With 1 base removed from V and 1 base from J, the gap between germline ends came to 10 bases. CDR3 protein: CASSQVVQGNTEAFF. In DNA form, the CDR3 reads TGCGCCAGCAGCCAAGTTGTACAGGGGAACACTGAAGCTTTCTTT.

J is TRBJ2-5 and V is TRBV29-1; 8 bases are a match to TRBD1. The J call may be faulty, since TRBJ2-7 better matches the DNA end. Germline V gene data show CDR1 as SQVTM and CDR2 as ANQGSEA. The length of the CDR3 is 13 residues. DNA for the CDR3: TGCAGCGTTGAGACAGGGGCCTCCTACGAGCAGTACTTC. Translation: CSVETGASYEQYF.

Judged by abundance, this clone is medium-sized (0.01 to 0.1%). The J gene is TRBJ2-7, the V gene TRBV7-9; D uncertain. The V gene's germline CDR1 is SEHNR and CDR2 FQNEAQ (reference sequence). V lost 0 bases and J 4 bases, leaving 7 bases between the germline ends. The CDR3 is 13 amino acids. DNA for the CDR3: TGTGCCAGCAGCTTAGCTTCTGTTTACGAGCAGTACTTC. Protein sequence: CASSLASVYEQYF.

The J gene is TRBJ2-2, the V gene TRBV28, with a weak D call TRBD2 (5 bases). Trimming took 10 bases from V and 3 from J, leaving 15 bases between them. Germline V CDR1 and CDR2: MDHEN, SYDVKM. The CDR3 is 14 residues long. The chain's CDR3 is CATGKRLYTGELFF. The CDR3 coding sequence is TGTGCCACCGGCAAGCGGCTCTACACCGGGGAGCTGTTTTTT.